The 3 T cell receptor beta chains in this list originate from one sample, sequenced in a study of type 1 regulatory T cells. TCRdb redid the calling of the reads with MiXCR, one entry per CDR3 protein. The repertoire holds fewer than 20,000 distinct CDR3 sequences, with about a tenth as singletons. Sequencing was performed on CD4+ T cells, either the whole sample or a sorted fraction (not recorded which). Receptors originate from a human donor in good health.

Many counts were recorded for this clonotype. The V and J genes are TRBV19 and TRBJ2-1; 8 bases agree with TRBD2. This CDR3 contains 17 residues. Germline V lookup: CDR1 LNHDA, CDR2 SQIVND (reference sequence). The V gene end was trimmed by 7 bases and the J gene end by 3 bases; junction bases not matched to a gene: 14. In DNA, the CDR3 is TGTGCCAGTATGTATACTAGCGGAAAGGGGGACTACAATGAGCAGTTCTTC. Protein product: CASMYTSGKGDYNEQFF.

This clonotype has at least ten counts. The rearrangement uses TRBV7-9 and TRBJ1-5; D remains unclear. The CDR3 runs 14 residues. Germline CDR1 SEHNR, CDR2 FQNEAQ (reference sequence). Between the trimmed V and J ends, which lost 5 bases and 0 bases, there was a span of 8 bases. The CDR3 loop reads CASSLDYSNQPQHF. CDR3 bases: TGTGCCAGCAGCCTTGATTATAGCAATCAGCCCCAGCATTTT.

The table lists this clonotype with many counts. The chain employs TRBV6-5 and TRBJ1-5; no clear D gene. The ends were cut back, 6 bases at V and 5 bases at J, with 14 bases in the middle. CDR1 is MNHEY, CDR2 SVGAGI, per germline. The length of the CDR3 is 14 residues. The CDR3 region has the DNA TGTGCCAGCAGCCGGGAAAGAGGTGATCAGCCCCAGCATTTT. This encodes CASSRERGDQPQHF.